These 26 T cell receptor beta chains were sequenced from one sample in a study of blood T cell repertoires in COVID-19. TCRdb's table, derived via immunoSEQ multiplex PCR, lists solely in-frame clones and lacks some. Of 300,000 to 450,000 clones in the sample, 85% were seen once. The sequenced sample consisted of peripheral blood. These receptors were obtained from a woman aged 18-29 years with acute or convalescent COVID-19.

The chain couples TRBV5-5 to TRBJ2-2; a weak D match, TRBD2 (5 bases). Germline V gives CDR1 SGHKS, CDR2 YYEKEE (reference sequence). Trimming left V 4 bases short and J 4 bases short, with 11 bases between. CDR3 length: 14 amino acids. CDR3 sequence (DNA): TGTGCCAGCAGCCTTGAGGGAACCACCGGGGAGCTGTTTTTT. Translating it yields CASSLEGTTGELFF.

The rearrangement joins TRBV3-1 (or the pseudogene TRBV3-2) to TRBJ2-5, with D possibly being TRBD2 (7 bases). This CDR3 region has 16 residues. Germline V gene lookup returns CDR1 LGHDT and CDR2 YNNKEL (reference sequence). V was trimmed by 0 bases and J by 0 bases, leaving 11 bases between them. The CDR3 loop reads CASSQDGGPYQETQYF. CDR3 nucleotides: TGTGCCAGCAGCCAAGACGGGGGGCCCTACCAAGAGACCCAGTACTTC.

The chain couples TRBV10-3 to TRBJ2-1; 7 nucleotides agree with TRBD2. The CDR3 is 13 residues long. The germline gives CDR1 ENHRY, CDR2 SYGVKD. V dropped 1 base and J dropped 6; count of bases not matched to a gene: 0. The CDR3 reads CAISEWGGNEQFF. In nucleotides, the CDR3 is TGTGCCATCAGTGAGTGGGGGGGCAATGAGCAGTTCTTC.

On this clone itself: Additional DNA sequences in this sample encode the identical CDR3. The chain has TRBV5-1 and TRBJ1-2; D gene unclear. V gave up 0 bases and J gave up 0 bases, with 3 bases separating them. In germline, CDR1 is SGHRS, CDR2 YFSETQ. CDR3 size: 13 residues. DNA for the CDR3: TGCGCCAGCAGCTTGGCCTCTAACTATGGCTACACCTTC. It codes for CASSLASNYGYTF.

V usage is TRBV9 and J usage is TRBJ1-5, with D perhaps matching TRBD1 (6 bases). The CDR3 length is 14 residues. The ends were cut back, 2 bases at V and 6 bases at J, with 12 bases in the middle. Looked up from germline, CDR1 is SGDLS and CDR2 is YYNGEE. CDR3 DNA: TGTGCCAGCAGCGTTACAGGGTCCGGTCAGCCCCAGCATTTT. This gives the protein CASSVTGSGQPQHF.

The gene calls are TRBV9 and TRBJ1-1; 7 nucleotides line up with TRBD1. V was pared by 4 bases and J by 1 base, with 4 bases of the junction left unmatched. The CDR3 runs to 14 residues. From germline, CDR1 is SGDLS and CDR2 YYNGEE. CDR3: CASSTRQGNTEAFF. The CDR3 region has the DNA TGTGCCAGCAGCACTCGACAGGGGAACACTGAAGCTTTCTTT.

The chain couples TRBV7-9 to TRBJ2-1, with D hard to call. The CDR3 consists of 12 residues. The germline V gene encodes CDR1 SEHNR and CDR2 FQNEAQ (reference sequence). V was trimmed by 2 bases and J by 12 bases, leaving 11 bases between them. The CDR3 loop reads CASSLSNPGQFF. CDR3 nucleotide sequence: TGTGCCAGCAGCTTAAGTAACCCCGGGCAGTTCTTC.

The CDR3 sequence: CASSYGLAVPSYEQYF. DNA for the CDR3: TGTGCCAGCAGTTACGGGCTAGCGGTACCCTCCTACGAGCAGTACTTC. The chain combines TRBV6-6 with TRBJ2-7; 7 bases are shared with TRBD2. This CDR3 has 16 amino acids. Germline V gene sequence: CDR1 MNHNY, CDR2 SVGAGI (reference sequence). V trimming: 2 bases; J trimming: 0 bases; junction bases outside the gene matches: 7.

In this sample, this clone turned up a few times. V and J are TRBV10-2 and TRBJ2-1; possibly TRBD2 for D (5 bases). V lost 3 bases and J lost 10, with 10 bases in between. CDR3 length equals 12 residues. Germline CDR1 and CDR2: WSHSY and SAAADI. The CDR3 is CASSDLTGEQFF. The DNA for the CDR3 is TGCGCCAGCAGTGATCTCACGGGGGAGCAGTTCTTC.

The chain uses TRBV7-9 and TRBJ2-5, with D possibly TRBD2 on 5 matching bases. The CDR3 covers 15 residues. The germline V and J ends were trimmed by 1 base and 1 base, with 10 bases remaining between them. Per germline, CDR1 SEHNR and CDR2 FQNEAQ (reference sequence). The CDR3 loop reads CASSLGVGGQETQYF. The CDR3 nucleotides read TGTGCCAGCAGCTTAGGGGTTGGAGGCCAAGAGACCCAGTACTTC.

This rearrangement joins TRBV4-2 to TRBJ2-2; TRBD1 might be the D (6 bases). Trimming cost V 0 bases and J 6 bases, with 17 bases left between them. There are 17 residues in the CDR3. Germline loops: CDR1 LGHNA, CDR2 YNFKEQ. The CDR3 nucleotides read TGTGCCAGCAGCCAAGATGTCGCAGGGGAAGTTGCCGGGGAGCTGTTTTTT. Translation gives CASSQDVAGEVAGELFF.

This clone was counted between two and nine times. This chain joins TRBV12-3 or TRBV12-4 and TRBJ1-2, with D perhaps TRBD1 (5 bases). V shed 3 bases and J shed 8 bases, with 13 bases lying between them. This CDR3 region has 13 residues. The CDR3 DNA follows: TGTGCCAGCAGTTTTACCAGGGAAGGGGGCTACACCTTC. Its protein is CASSFTREGGYTF.

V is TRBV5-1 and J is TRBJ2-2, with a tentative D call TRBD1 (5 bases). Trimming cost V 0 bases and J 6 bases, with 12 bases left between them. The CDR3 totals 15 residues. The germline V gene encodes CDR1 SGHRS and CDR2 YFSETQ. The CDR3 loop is CASSLEGLRAGELFF. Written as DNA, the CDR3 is TGCGCCAGCAGCTTGGAAGGCCTCAGGGCCGGGGAGCTGTTTTTT.

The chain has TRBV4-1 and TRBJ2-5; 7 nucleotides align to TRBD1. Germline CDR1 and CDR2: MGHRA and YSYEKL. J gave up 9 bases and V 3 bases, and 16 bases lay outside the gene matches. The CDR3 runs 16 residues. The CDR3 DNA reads TGCGCCAGCAGCCAGGCCGAAGGACAGGCCCGCGAGGCCCAGTACTTC. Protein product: CASSQAEGQAREAQYF.

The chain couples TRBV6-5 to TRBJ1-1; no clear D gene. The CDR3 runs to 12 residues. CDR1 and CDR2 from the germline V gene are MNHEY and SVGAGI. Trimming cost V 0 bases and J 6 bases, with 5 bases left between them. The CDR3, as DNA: TGTGCCAGCAGTTACTCGGGCTCTGAAGCTTTCTTT. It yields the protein CASSYSGSEAFF.

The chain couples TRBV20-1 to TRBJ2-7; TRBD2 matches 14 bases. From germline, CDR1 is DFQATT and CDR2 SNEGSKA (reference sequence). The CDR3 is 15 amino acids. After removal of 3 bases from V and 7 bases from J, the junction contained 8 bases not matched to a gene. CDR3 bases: TGCAGTGCTAGTCCAGCCGGGACTAGCGGGAGAGAGCAGTACTTC. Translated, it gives CSASPAGTSGREQYF.

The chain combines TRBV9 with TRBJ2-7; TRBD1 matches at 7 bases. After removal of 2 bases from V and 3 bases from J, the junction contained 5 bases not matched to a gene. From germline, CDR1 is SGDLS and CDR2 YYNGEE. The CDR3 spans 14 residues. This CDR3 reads CASSVGTEYYEQYF. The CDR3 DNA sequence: TGTGCCAGCAGCGTCGGGACAGAATACTACGAGCAGTACTTC.

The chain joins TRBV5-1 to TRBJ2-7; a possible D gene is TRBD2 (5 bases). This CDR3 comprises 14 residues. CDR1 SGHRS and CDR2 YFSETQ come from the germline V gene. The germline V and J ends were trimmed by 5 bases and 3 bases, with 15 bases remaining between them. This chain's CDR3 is CASRSRTEDYEQYF. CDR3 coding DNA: TGCGCCAGCAGGTCTCGGACTGAAGACTACGAGCAGTACTTC.

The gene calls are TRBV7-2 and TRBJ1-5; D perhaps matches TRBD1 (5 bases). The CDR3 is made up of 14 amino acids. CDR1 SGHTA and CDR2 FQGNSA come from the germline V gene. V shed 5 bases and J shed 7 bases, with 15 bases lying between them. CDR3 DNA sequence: TGTGCCAGCAGCCAAGGGCAGGGATGGCAGCCCCAGCATTTT. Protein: CASSQGQGWQPQHF.

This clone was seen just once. Here the CDR3 reads CASSSAAHSYEQYF. CDR3 nucleotide sequence: TGTGCCAGCAGTTCCGCGGCTCATTCCTACGAGCAGTACTTC. The chain uses TRBV28 and TRBJ2-7, with D unclear. The CDR3 length is 14 residues. V was cut by 4 bases and J by 1 base, with 11 bases left in between. The germline V gene encodes CDR1 MDHEN and CDR2 SYDVKM.

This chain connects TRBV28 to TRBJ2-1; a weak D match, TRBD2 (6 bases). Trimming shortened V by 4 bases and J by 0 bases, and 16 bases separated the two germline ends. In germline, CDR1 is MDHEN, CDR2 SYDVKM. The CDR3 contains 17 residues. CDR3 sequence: CASSSHSLASSYNEQFF. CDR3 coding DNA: TGTGCCAGCAGTTCTCACTCACTAGCCAGCTCCTACAATGAGCAGTTCTTC. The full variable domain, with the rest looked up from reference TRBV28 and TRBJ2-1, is DVKVTQSSRYLVKRTGEKVFLECVQDMDHENMFWYRQDPGLGLRLIYFSYDVKMKEKGDIPEGYSVSREKKERFSLILESASTNQTSMYLCASSSHSLASSYNEQFFGPGTRLTVL.

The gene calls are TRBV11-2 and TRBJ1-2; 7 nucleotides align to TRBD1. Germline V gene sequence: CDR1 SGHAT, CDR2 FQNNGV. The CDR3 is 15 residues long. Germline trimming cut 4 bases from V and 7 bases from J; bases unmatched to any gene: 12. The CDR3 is CASSSPRQGVSGYTF. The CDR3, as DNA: TGTGCCAGCAGCTCTCCCCGACAGGGAGTTAGTGGCTACACCTTC.

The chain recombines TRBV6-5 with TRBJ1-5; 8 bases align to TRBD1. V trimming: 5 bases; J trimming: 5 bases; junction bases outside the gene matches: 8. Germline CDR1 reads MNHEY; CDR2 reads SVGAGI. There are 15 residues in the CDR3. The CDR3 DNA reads TGTGCCAGCAGTCCCCAGACAGGGGCGTATCAGCCCCAGCATTTT. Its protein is CASSPQTGAYQPQHF.

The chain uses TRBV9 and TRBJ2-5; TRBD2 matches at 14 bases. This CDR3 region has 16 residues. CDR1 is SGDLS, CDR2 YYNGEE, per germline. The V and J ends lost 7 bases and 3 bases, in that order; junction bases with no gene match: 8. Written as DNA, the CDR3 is TGTGCCAGCGGGACTAGCGGGGGTTTTGGTGAAGAGACCCAGTACTTC. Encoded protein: CASGTSGGFGEETQYF.

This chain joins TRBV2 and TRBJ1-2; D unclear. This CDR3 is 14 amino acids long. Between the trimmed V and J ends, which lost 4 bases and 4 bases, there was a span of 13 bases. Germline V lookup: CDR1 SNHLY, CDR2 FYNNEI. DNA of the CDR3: TGTGCCAGCAGTGTCTCCCCGGAGTCCTATGGCTACACCTTC. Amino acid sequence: CASSVSPESYGYTF.

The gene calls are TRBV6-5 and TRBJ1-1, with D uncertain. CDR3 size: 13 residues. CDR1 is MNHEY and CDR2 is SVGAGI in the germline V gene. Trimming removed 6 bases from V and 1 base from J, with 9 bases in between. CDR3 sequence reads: CASRVTQNTEAFF. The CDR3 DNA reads TGTGCCAGCAGGGTTACACAGAACACTGAAGCTTTCTTT.